A single sample gave rise to the 9 T cell receptor beta chains below, sequenced in a study of T cell changes during pregnancy in multiple sclerosis. Clones were sequenced by immunoSEQ multiplex PCR, and TCRdb holds only the in-frame ones, with some missing. This table has 30,000 to 40,000 clones, 85% to 90% appearing once. Here the sequenced sample was CD4+ T cells from peripheral blood mononuclear cells, taken in the second trimester of pregnancy. Receptor source: a female donor with multiple sclerosis, enrolled in a pregnancy study.

This rearrangement joins TRBV2 to TRBJ1-5; a possible D gene is TRBD1 (5 bases). Germline V gene lookup returns CDR1 SNHLY and CDR2 FYNNEI. With 5 bases removed from V and 0 bases from J, the gap between germline ends came to 11 bases. There are 15 residues in the CDR3. CDR3 residues: CASSLTEHSNQPQHF. The CDR3 DNA follows: TGTGCCAGCAGTCTGACAGAGCATAGCAATCAGCCCCAGCATTTT.

This clone has only one observation. The chain links TRBV6-1 to TRBJ2-1; D call uncertain. This CDR3 comprises 13 residues. Germline V lookup: CDR1 MNHNS, CDR2 SASEGT. The V and J ends lost 3 bases and 8 bases respectively, with 11 bases between them. CDR3: CASSDRATDEQFF. The DNA for the CDR3 is TGTGCCAGCAGTGATAGAGCGACCGATGAGCAGTTCTTC.

The J gene is TRBJ1-5, the V gene TRBV4-2; weak D call: TRBD1 (6 bases). Between the trimmed V and J ends, which lost 3 bases and 3 bases, there was a span of 15 bases. Germline loops: CDR1 LGHNA, CDR2 YNFKEQ. CDR3 length equals 16 residues. CDR3: CASSQTDGTLNQPQHF. The CDR3 DNA sequence: TGTGCCAGCAGCCAGACAGACGGGACACTCAATCAGCCCCAGCATTTT.

The chain uses TRBV18 and TRBJ2-2; possible D gene TRBD1, 6 bases. The CDR3 sequence is 17 residues long. Germline values: CDR1 KGHSH, CDR2 LQKENI. Between the trimmed V and J ends, which lost 3 bases and 0 bases, there was a span of 14 bases. The CDR3 DNA sequence: TGTGCCAGCTCACCCTTACCGGGACACACGAACACCGGGGAGCTGTTTTTT. Its translation: CASSPLPGHTNTGELFF.

This clone has more than one count but fewer than ten. V gene TRBV7-6 combines with J gene TRBJ2-5; 8 bases map to TRBD2. Germline CDR1 SGHVS, CDR2 FNYEAQ. The length of the CDR3 is 15 residues. The V segment lost 1 base and the J segment 5 bases; nucleotides outside the gene matches: 6. This chain's CDR3 is CASSLGAGVPETQYF. CDR3 bases: TGTGCCAGCAGCTTAGGAGCGGGAGTGCCTGAGACCCAGTACTTC.

The rearrangement uses TRBV4-1 and TRBJ2-3; maybe TRBD1 (5 bases). This CDR3 comprises 13 residues. Per the germline V gene, CDR1 is MGHRA and CDR2 is YSYEKL. The V and J ends lost 5 bases and 5 bases respectively, with 11 bases between them. CDR3 sequence: CASSGHRGDTQYF. The DNA of the CDR3 is TGCGCCAGCAGCGGACACCGCGGAGATACGCAGTATTTT.

V and J are TRBV15 and TRBJ2-1; 10 nucleotides align to TRBD2. CDR1 and CDR2 (germline): LNHNV, YYDKDF (reference sequence). J lost 0 bases, V lost 5 bases, and 7 bases had no gene match. There are 17 residues in the CDR3. CDR3 coding DNA: TGTGCCACCAGCGGTAGCGGGAGGACGAGCTCCTACAATGAGCAGTTCTTC. It encodes CATSGSGRTSSYNEQFF.

The rearrangement links TRBV6-9 to TRBJ2-4; tentatively, D is TRBD1 (5 bases). Germline CDR1 reads MNHGY; CDR2 reads SVAAGI. This CDR3 has 16 amino acids. Trimming shortened V by 3 bases and J by 2 bases, and 14 bases separated the two germline ends. CDR3 amino acids: CASSYPTDSSKNIQYF. The DNA for the CDR3 is TGTGCCAGCAGTTACCCTACAGACAGTTCCAAAAACATTCAGTACTTC.

The chain recombines TRBV5-1 with TRBJ2-3; TRBD1 matches at 9 bases. The V gene's germline CDR1 is SGHRS and CDR2 YFSETQ. V shed 4 bases and J 6 bases; nucleotides not matched to a gene: 12. CDR3 length equals 16 residues. The CDR3 region has the DNA TGCGCCAGCAGCATCCAATGGACAGGGGTAGGGGATACGCAGTATTTT. It translates to CASSIQWTGVGDTQYF.